These 20 T cell receptor beta chains came from one sample sequenced in a study of blood T cell repertoires in COVID-19. Sequenced by immunoSEQ multiplex PCR; TCRdb stores in-frame clones only, minus some. The profile covers around 300,000 clones, with about 85% appearing a single time and 10% to 15% taken by the ten largest. Sequenced sample: peripheral blood. These receptors were taken from a human donor in a cohort sampled during active COVID-19.

J is TRBJ1-5 and V is TRBV6-5; 12 bases agree with TRBD1. CDR1 is MNHEY, CDR2 SVGAGI, per germline. The trim removed 8 bases at V and 4 bases at J, leaving 3 bases unmatched. CDR3 length: 14 residues. The CDR3 protein is CASGDRGLNQPQHF. In DNA form, the CDR3 reads TGTGCCAGCGGGGACAGGGGGCTTAATCAGCCCCAGCATTTT.

The rearrangement joins TRBV2 to TRBJ1-4; 11 nucleotides match TRBD1. Germline trimming cut 6 bases from V and 4 bases from J; bases unmatched to any gene: 7. This CDR3 is 16 amino acids long. Germline-derived CDR1 and CDR2 are SNHLY and FYNNEI. The CDR3 reads CASRSGTGGYNEKLFF. The DNA for the CDR3 is TGTGCCAGCAGATCCGGGACAGGGGGTTATAATGAAAAACTGTTTTTT.

The V gene is TRBV20-1, the J gene TRBJ1-2; no clear D. The CDR3 loop spans 11 amino acids. V gave up 0 bases and J gave up 6 bases, with 5 bases separating them. CDR1 DFQATT and CDR2 SNEGSKA come from the germline V gene (reference sequence). As DNA, the CDR3 is TGCAGTGCTAGAGATTACAATGGCTACACCTTC. This gives the protein CSARDYNGYTF.

This chain links TRBV7-2 with TRBJ2-2, with TRBD2 as a possible D gene (6 bases). V was pared by 0 bases and J by 7 bases, with 9 bases between. This CDR3 is 14 amino acids long. CDR1 SGHTA and CDR2 FQGNSA come from the germline V gene. The CDR3 spells CASSLAGGGGELFF. The CDR3 DNA is TGTGCCAGCAGCTTAGCGGGGGGTGGCGGGGAGCTGTTTTTT.

The chain recombines TRBV29-1 with TRBJ2-1, with 11 bases fitting TRBD2. Germline V gene data show CDR1 as SQVTM and CDR2 as ANQGSEA. The junction had 11 bases not matched to a gene; V was cut back by 6 bases and J by 4 bases. This CDR3 spans 16 amino acids. CDR3 coding DNA: TGCAGCGTGCAATTAGGGACTAGCGGCAAGTACAATGAGCAGTTCTTC. Translated, it gives CSVQLGTSGKYNEQFF.

In this sample, this clone turned up a few times. The chain couples TRBV7-9 to TRBJ1-1, with TRBD1 identical over 7 bases. V lost 5 bases to trimming and J lost 6 bases; unmatched junction nucleotides: 9. The germline V gene has CDR1 SEHNR and CDR2 FQNEAQ (reference sequence). This CDR3 region has 14 residues. This CDR3 is CASSLYEQGPEAFF. CDR3 coding DNA: TGTGCCAGCAGCCTCTACGAACAGGGGCCTGAAGCTTTCTTT.

The V and J genes are TRBV10-3 and TRBJ2-1, with 7 bases lining up with TRBD2. Losses at the gene ends were 8 bases for V and 2 bases for J; bases not matched to a gene: 6. The CDR3 extends over 14 amino acids. In germline, CDR1 is ENHRY, CDR2 SYGVKD. This CDR3 reads CAIGASGAYNEQFF. CDR3 in DNA: TGTGCCATCGGGGCTAGCGGAGCCTACAATGAGCAGTTCTTC.

This clone was counted a single time. The genes are TRBV5-1 and TRBJ2-1, with D perhaps matching TRBD1 (5 bases). Trimming left V 7 bases short and J 0 bases short, with 11 bases between. Germline CDR1 and CDR2: SGHRS and YFSETQ. This CDR3 has 14 amino acids. This CDR3 reads CASGHRRSYNEQFF. CDR3 sequence (DNA): TGCGCCAGCGGACACCGCCGCTCCTACAATGAGCAGTTCTTC.

The chain combines TRBV6-2 or TRBV6-3 with TRBJ2-1; D is perhaps TRBD2 (6 bases). The CDR3 runs to 14 residues. Trimming removed 5 bases from V and 8 bases from J, with 16 bases in between. Germline loops: CDR1 MNHEY, CDR2 SVGEGT. The CDR3 reads CASSAGSADDEQFF. CDR3 coding DNA: TGTGCCAGCAGTGCGGGGTCGGCTGACGATGAGCAGTTCTTC.

V gene TRBV27 combines with J gene TRBJ1-2; D is unresolved. Germline V lookup: CDR1 MNHEY, CDR2 SMNVEV (reference sequence). Trimming removed 0 bases at V and 7 bases at J, with 9 bases between. The CDR3 has 13 amino acids. The CDR3 sequence: CASSLSSSGGYTF. The DNA for the CDR3 is TGTGCCAGCAGTTTATCGAGCTCGGGTGGCTACACCTTC.

The chain uses TRBV28 and TRBJ2-7; D not resolved. V gave up 2 bases and J gave up 2 bases, with 10 bases separating them. The CDR3 is made up of 14 amino acids. Germline CDR1 is MDHEN and CDR2 is SYDVKM. CDR3 sequence (DNA): TGTGCCAGCAGTTTAAACATTGCTGCCTACGAGCAGTACTTC. Translation gives CASSLNIAAYEQYF. Using reference TRBV28 and TRBJ2-7 for the parts outside the CDR3, the full variable domain is DVKVTQSSRYLVKRTGEKVFLECVQDMDHENMFWYRQDPGLGLRLIYFSYDVKMKEKGDIPEGYSVSREKKERFSLILESASTNQTSMYLCASSLNIAAYEQYFGPGTRLTVT.

V is TRBV6-2 or TRBV6-3 and J is TRBJ1-5; no definite D call. V lost 3 bases and J lost 8, with 14 bases in between. This CDR3 is built from 14 residues. Germline lookup yields CDR1 MNHEY and CDR2 SVGEGT. Here the CDR3 reads CASSYTGSGEPQHF. As DNA, the CDR3 is TGTGCCAGCAGTTATACGGGGTCGGGCGAGCCCCAGCATTTT.

This sequence joins TRBV12-5 and TRBJ1-5, with a weak D call TRBD1 (6 bases). The CDR3 spans 13 residues. Trimming took 0 bases from V and 6 from J, leaving 6 bases between them. Per the germline V gene, CDR1 is LGHNT and CDR2 is FRNRAP. As DNA, the CDR3 is TGTGCTAGTGGTTTGGTACAGGGTCAGCCCCAGCATTTT. Amino acid sequence: CASGLVQGQPQHF. Filled out from reference TRBV12-5 and TRBJ1-5, the complete variable domain reads DARVTQTPRHKVTEMGQEVTMRCQPILGHNTVFWYRQTMMQGLELLAYFRNRAPLDDSGMPKDRFSAEMPDATLATLKIQPSEPRDSAVYFCASGLVQGQPQHFGDGTRLSIL.

Only a few counts were recorded for this clone. The chain is built from TRBV24-1 and TRBJ2-2; D unclear. Deletions cut 1 base from V and 9 bases from J, with 11 bases between. There are 14 residues in the CDR3. From germline, CDR1 is KGHDR and CDR2 SFDVKD. In nucleotides, the CDR3 is TGTGCCACCAGTGATTTCGGTCCCGCCAGGGAGCTGTTTTTT. It encodes CATSDFGPARELFF.

The gene calls are TRBV7-2 and TRBJ1-3; D uncertain. The germline V gene has CDR1 SGHTA and CDR2 FQGNSA. V was shortened by 1 base and J by 0 bases, with 10 bases between the two germline ends. There are 16 residues in the CDR3. This CDR3 reads CASSLGSGYSGNTIYF. The CDR3 DNA reads as TGTGCCAGCAGCTTAGGGTCGGGGTACTCTGGAAACACCATATATTTT. The variable domain in full, with the rest retrieved from reference TRBV7-2 and TRBJ1-3, is GAGVSQSPSNKVTEKGKDVELRCDPISGHTALYWYRQSLGQGLEFLIYFQGNSAPDKSGLPSDRFSAERTGGSVSTLTIQRTQQEDSAVYLCASSLGSGYSGNTIYFGEGSWLTVV.

The V call is TRBV14, the J call TRBJ2-5, with a weak D call TRBD2 (5 bases). Germline CDR1 SGHDN, CDR2 FVKESK. The CDR3 totals 13 residues. V was trimmed by 4 bases and J by 5 bases, leaving 11 bases between them. Here the CDR3 reads CASSRARGETQYF. The CDR3 bases are TGTGCCAGCAGCCGGGCCCGAGGGGAGACCCAGTACTTC.

The chain uses TRBV5-1 and TRBJ1-3, with 8 bases identical to TRBD1. After removal of 3 bases from V and 1 base from J, the junction contained 6 bases not matched to a gene. Germline CDR1 and CDR2: SGHRS and YFSETQ. The CDR3 loop spans 16 amino acids. CDR3 sequence (DNA): TGCGCCAGCAGCTCCCACGGACAGGGATCTGGAAACACCATATATTTT. Translation: CASSSHGQGSGNTIYF.

The chain has TRBV25-1 and TRBJ2-6; D unclear. V lost 4 bases and J lost 0, with 16 bases in between. This CDR3 is 18 amino acids long. CDR1 and CDR2 (germline): MGHDK, SYGVNS. CDR3 loop: CASSAPSRQSSGANVLTF. The CDR3 DNA sequence: TGTGCCAGCAGTGCCCCCAGCAGGCAAAGCTCTGGGGCCAACGTCCTGACTTTC.

The chain carries TRBV2 and TRBJ2-2; no firm D call. The length of the CDR3 is 13 residues. V was clipped by 4 bases and J by 4 bases, with 7 bases between them. The germline V gene has CDR1 SNHLY and CDR2 FYNNEI. Here the CDR3 reads CASSVSRTGELFF. For the CDR3, the DNA is TGTGCCAGCAGTGTTAGCCGCACCGGGGAGCTGTTTTTT. The whole variable domain, filled in from reference TRBV2 and TRBJ2-2, reads EPEVTQTPSHQVTQMGQEVILRCVPISNHLYFYWYRQILGQKVEFLVSFYNNEISEKSEIFDDQFSVERPDGSNFTLKIRSTKLEDSAMYFCASSVSRTGELFFGEGSRLTVL.

CDR3 nucleotides: TGTGCCACCAGTCAGGGGGCTGGTTCACCCCTCCACTTT. Its translation is CATSQGAGSPLHF. The gene calls are TRBV30 and TRBJ1-6, with TRBD1 matching over 8 bases. CDR1 is GTSNPN, CDR2 SVGIG, per germline (reference sequence). Trimming at V came to 8 bases and at J to 9 bases, leaving 9 bases not matched to a gene. This CDR3 has 13 amino acids.